The source of this T cell receptor (beta chain) is a study of cytomegalovirus exposure and HLA in healthy donors. The CDR3 covers 13 residues. Germline lookup yields CDR1 SNHLY and CDR2 FYNNEI. Trimming pared 2 bases from V and 9 bases from J, leaving 11 bases between. Clones were read by immunoSEQ multiplex PCR, and TCRdb kept only the in-frame ones, dropping some. The table shows about 130,000 clones, with about nine tenths occurring only once. Sequenced material: PBMCs. This clonotype originated in a woman aged 18-29 years in good health and CMV-seronegative. The chain joins TRBV2 to TRBJ2-1; D not resolved. CDR3 region: CASSESFASEQFF. In nucleotides, the CDR3 is TGTGCCAGCAGTGAATCGTTCGCCAGTGAGCAGTTCTTC.